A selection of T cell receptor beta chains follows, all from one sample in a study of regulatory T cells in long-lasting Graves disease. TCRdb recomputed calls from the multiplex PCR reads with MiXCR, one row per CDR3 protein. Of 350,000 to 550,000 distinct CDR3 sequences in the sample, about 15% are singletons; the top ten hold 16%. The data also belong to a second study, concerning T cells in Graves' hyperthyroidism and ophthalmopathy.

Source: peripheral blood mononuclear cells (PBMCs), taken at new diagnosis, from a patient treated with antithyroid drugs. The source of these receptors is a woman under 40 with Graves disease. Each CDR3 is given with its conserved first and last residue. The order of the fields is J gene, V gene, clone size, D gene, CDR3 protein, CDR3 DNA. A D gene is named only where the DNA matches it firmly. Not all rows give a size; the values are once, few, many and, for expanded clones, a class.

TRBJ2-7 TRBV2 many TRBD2 CASRIGTSGGYEQYF TGTGCCAGCAGAATCGGGACTAGCGGGGGCTACGAGCAGTACTTC
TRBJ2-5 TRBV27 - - CATRGSGRETQYF TGTGCCACCCGGGGCAGTGGTAGAGAGACCCAGTACTTC
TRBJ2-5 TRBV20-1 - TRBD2 CSASLVDPGLAVETQYF TGCAGTGCTTCCCTCGTCGACCCGGGACTAGCTGTTGAGACCCAGTACTTC
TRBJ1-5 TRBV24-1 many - CATSDWDSNQPQHF TGTGCCACCAGTGACTGGGACAGCAATCAGCCCCAGCATTTT
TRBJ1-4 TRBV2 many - CATGDGRDEKLFF TGTGCCACCGGGGACGGTCGTGATGAAAAACTGTTTTTT
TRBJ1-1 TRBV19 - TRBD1 CASTTGAGTEAFF TGTGCCAGTACGACAGGGGCAGGGACTGAAGCTTTCTTT
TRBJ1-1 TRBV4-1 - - CASSHPGEVWLAEAFF TGCGCCAGCAGCCACCCCGGTGAGGTCTGGCTGGCTGAAGCTTTCTTT
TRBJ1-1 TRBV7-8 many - CASSLEMGTEAFF TGTGCCAGCAGCTTAGAAATGGGCACTGAAGCTTTCTTT
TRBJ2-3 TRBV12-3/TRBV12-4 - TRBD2 CASSLSSGRKSTDTQYF TGTGCCAGCAGTCTCTCTAGCGGGAGGAAAAGCACAGATACGCAGTATTTT
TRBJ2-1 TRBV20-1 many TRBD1 CSARSQGVNEQFF TGCAGTGCTAGATCCCAGGGGGTGAATGAGCAGTTCTTC
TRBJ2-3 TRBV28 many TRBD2 CASTRTSIGDTQYF TGTGCCAGCACCAGGACTAGCATCGGAGATACGCAGTATTTT
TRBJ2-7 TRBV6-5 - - CASSFLNHLGTSYEQYF TGTGCCAGCAGTTTCCTTAACCACCTCGGGACTTCCTACGAGCAGTACTTC
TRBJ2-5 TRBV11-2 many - CASSLWRTETQYF TGTGCCAGCAGCTTATGGAGGACGGAGACCCAGTACTTC
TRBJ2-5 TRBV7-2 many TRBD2 CASSPARGGGLQETQYF TGTGCCAGCAGCCCCGCTCGGGGGGGAGGTCTGCAAGAGACCCAGTACTTC
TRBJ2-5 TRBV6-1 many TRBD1 CASRRSTGGWTQYF TGTGCCAGCAGACGCTCGACAGGGGGCTGGACCCAGTACTTC
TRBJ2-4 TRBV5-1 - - CASSLRGENIQYF TGCGCCAGCAGCTTGAGAGGGGAAAACATTCAGTACTTC
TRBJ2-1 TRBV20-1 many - CSARGGEQFF TGCAGTGCTAGAGGGGGTGAGCAGTTCTTC
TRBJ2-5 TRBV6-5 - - CASSYRGPGGNMEETQYF TGTGCCAGCAGTTACCGAGGGCCAGGCGGGAACATGGAAGAGACCCAGTACTTC
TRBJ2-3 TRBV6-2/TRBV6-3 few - CASNPDRASGGTQYF TGTGCCAGCAATCCGGACAGGGCCAGCGGGGGTACGCAGTATTTT
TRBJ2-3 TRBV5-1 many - CASSLTGDSDTQYF TGCGCCAGCAGTCTTACGGGAGATAGTGATACGCAGTATTTT
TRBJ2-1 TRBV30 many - CAWRPGFSYNEQFF TGTGCCTGGAGACCGGGGTTCTCCTACAATGAGCAGTTCTTC
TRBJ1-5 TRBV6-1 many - CASSPNPGRDRNQPQHF TGTGCCAGCAGTCCCAACCCCGGACGGGATAGGAATCAGCCCCAGCATTTT
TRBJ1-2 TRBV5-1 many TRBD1 CASKIQGAFGYTF TGCGCCAGCAAAATTCAGGGGGCATTTGGCTACACCTTC
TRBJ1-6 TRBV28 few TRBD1 CASRSLGTGTGIKHSPLHF TGTGCCAGCAGATCCCTTGGGACCGGGACAGGTATCAAGCATTCACCCCTCCACTTT
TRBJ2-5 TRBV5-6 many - CASSQFQGETQYF TGTGCCAGCAGCCAGTTCCAGGGGGAGACCCAGTACTTC
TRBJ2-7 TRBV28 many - CASSLRGWPSYEQYF TGTGCCAGCAGTTTGAGGGGGTGGCCCTCCTACGAGCAGTACTTC
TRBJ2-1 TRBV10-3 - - CAISDAALAGDEQFF TGTGCCATCAGTGATGCAGCCCTAGCCGGAGATGAGCAGTTCTTC
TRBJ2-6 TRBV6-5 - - CASSYQDTGANVLTF TGTGCCAGCAGTTACCAGGATACTGGGGCCAACGTCCTGACTTTC
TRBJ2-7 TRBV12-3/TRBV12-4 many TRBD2 CASSLGGRSEQYF TGTGCCAGCAGTTTAGGCGGGAGAAGCGAGCAGTACTTC
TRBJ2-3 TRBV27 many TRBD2 CASRLAGGTDTQYF TGTGCCAGCAGATTAGCGGGAGGCACAGATACGCAGTATTTT
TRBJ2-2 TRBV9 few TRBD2 CASSVAMGGPVTGELFF TGTGCCAGCAGCGTAGCTATGGGAGGGCCAGTCACCGGGGAGCTGTTTTTT
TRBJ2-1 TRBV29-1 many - CSVEEATFSYNEQFF TGCAGCGTTGAGGAAGCGACCTTCTCCTACAATGAGCAGTTCTTC
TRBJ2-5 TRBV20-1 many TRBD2 CSARPLAGETQYF TGCAGTGCTAGACCTTTAGCGGGGGAGACCCAGTACTTC
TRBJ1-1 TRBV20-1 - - CSARAGPVEAFF TGCAGTGCTAGGGCTGGTCCGGTTGAAGCTTTCTTT
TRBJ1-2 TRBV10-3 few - CAISESPGSVYGYTF TGTGCCATCAGTGAGAGCCCGGGGTCTGTCTATGGCTACACCTTC
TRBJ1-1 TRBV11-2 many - CASSLLSGGASAFF TGTGCCAGCAGCTTATTGTCGGGGGGCGCATCGGCTTTCTTT
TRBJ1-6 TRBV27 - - CASSLSSGHFSYNSPLHF TGTGCCAGCAGTTTATCGTCGGGACATTTCTCCTATAATTCACCCCTCCACTTT
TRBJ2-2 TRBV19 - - CASIPPGTGELFF TGTGCCAGTATCCCCCCGGGCACCGGGGAGCTGTTTTTT
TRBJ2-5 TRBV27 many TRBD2 CASSLFSLAGQETQYF TGTGCCAGCAGTTTATTCAGCCTAGCGGGGCAAGAGACCCAGTACTTC
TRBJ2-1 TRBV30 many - CAWSATWGQFF TGTGCCTGGAGTGCGACTTGGGGGCAGTTCTTC
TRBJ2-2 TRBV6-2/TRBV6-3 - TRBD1 CASSYAGQGYSTGELFF TGTGCCAGCAGTTACGCGGGACAGGGGTATTCCACCGGGGAGCTGTTTTTT
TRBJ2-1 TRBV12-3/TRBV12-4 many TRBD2 CASSLLGGPYVEQFF TGTGCCAGCAGTTTATTGGGAGGGCCTTACGTTGAGCAGTTCTTC
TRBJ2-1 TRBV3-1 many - CASSHTEARYNEQFF TGTGCCAGCAGCCATACTGAGGCCAGGTACAATGAGCAGTTCTTC
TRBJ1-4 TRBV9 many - CASSVLGAGEKLFF TGTGCCAGCAGCGTTCTGGGGGCAGGTGAAAAACTGTTTTTT
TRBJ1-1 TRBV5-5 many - CASSVNTEAFF TGTGCCAGTTCAGTGAACACTGAAGCTTTCTTT
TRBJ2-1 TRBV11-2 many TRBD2 CASSAVTREGQGQFF TGTGCCAGCAGCGCCGTTACGCGGGAGGGCCAAGGGCAGTTCTTC
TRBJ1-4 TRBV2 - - CASSWSPGPNEKLFF TGTGCCAGCAGTTGGTCCCCCGGACCTAATGAAAAACTGTTTTTT
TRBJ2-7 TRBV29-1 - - CSVEIGATYEQYF TGCAGCGTTGAAATAGGGGCCACCTACGAGCAGTACTTC